This is a list of T cell receptor beta chains from one sample in a study of chemoradiotherapy in HPV16-positive cancers. TCRdb's copy holds only in-frame clones and misses some; the assay was immunoSEQ multiplex PCR. The profile shows some 12,000 clones, around 81% of them singletons. The biological material was taken from a patient who underwent chemoradiotherapy. The receptors here all came from a human donor with HPV-associated anogenital cancer. Each CDR3 is given with its conserved first and last residue. Fields, in order: clone size, V gene, J gene, D gene, CDR3 protein, CDR3 DNA. A D gene is named only where the DNA matches it firmly. Size values are once, few and many counts, or a class for expanded clones, and some rows have none.

>-|TRBV5-1|TRBJ2-1|-
CASSLIGENEQFF
TGCGCCAGCAGCTTGATAGGGGAGAATGAGCAGTTCTTC
>few|TRBV4-2|TRBJ2-1|TRBD2
CASSQGGGNEQFF
TGTGCCAGCAGCCAAGGGGGGGGCAATGAGCAGTTCTTC
>-|TRBV5-6|TRBJ2-7|-
CASSLASSYEQYF
TGTGCCAGCAGCTTGGCTAGCTCCTACGAGCAGTACTTC
>-|TRBV7-2|TRBJ2-7|-
CASSLRGGATYEQYF
TGTGCCAGCAGCTTAAGGGGGGGCGCCACCTACGAGCAGTACTTC
>-|TRBV10-3|TRBJ1-2|-
CAISDTPGVGTVYGYTF
TGTGCCATCAGTGATACCCCGGGAGTAGGGACCGTCTATGGCTACACCTTC
>-|TRBV14|TRBJ2-7|TRBD1
CASSQVATGGFGEQYF
TGTGCCAGCAGCCAAGTAGCTACAGGGGGATTTGGCGAGCAGTACTTC
>-|TRBV4-3|TRBJ2-1|-
CASSQELTQGGVNEQFF
TGCGCCAGCAGCCAAGAATTAACACAGGGAGGAGTTAATGAGCAGTTCTTC
>-|TRBV6-6|TRBJ2-7|TRBD1
CASSPNRGPYEQYF
TGTGCCAGCAGTCCCAACAGGGGGCCCTACGAGCAGTACTTC
>-|TRBV13|TRBJ2-3|TRBD1
CASSLGRRTGAGDTQYF
TGTGCCAGCAGCTTAGGCCGCCGGACAGGGGCGGGAGATACGCAGTATTTT
>-|TRBV2|TRBJ1-5|-
CASSGRVSNQPQHF
TGTGCCAGCAGTGGACGGGTGAGCAATCAGCCCCAGCATTTT
>-|TRBV28|TRBJ1-2|-
CASSLSPSGPANYGYTF
TGTGCCAGCAGTTTATCTCCATCAGGTCCCGCTAACTATGGCTACACCTTC
>-|TRBV5-6|TRBJ2-5|-
CASSLGHGVETQYF
TGTGCCAGCAGCTTGGGACATGGCGTAGAGACCCAGTACTTC
>-|TRBV7-2|TRBJ2-1|TRBD2
CASSLVAGGGNEQFF
TGTGCCAGCAGCTTAGTAGCGGGGGGAGGTAATGAGCAGTTCTTC
>-|TRBV5-6|TRBJ1-3|-
CASTRTLTAGNTIYF
TGTGCCAGCACCAGGACACTTACCGCTGGAAACACCATATATTTT
>-|TRBV7-9|TRBJ2-7|-
CASRPSSGRSYEQYF
TGTGCCAGCAGACCAAGTAGCGGCCGCTCCTACGAGCAGTACTTC